The entry that follows covers one T cell receptor beta chain sequence. Its antigen is still unknown. The entry originates in a study of glioma-infiltrating T cells after dendritic cell vaccination. Study context: Dendritic cells derived from monocytes and pulsed with autologous tumor lysate formed the vaccine. Whole-study results and caveats: Survival was not directly related to TCR clonality in these patients. Patients with more pretreatment TILs had longer time to progression and survival.

Germline lookup yields CDR1 SGHRS and CDR2 YFSETQ. This CDR3 region has 14 residues. With 4 bases clipped from V and 1 base from J, the junction kept 2 bases outside the gene matches. The PCR used 60 V beta and 13 J beta primers. Sequencing was performed with immunoSEQ multiplex PCR; in TCRdb, only in-frame clones are kept and a portion is missing. The repertoire includes about 64,000 clones, around four fifths of them detected once, and 9.2% sits in the top ten. Sequencing used blood, obtained before dendritic cell vaccination. The rearrangement joins TRBV5-1 to TRBJ2-3, with 8 nucleotides matching TRBD1. This sequence originates from a human donor with glioblastoma. CDR3 sequence: CASSGTGGTDTQYF. In DNA, the CDR3 is TGCGCCAGCAGCGGGACAGGTGGCACAGATACGCAGTATTTT.